Listed here are 9 T cell receptor beta chains from one sample, sequenced in a study of breast tumors, draining lymph nodes, adjacent tissues. TCRdb processed the multiplex PCR reads anew with MiXCR; each CDR3 protein has one entry. The table records fewer than 200,000 distinct CDR3 sequences, more than 25% of them present only once. Axillary draining lymph nodes of breast cancer patients supplied the node samples. Specimen: axillary lymph node tissue. The receptors were sampled from a female donor with breast cancer. Some clones in this sample may be carry-over from other donors' samples.

The chain couples TRBV19 to TRBJ2-6; D unresolved. This CDR3 has 11 residues. CDR1 and CDR2 (germline): LNHDA, SQIVND (reference sequence). V lost 10 bases to trimming and J lost 4 bases, with 5 bases between them. CDR3 bases: TGTGCCACCTCCGGGGCCAACGTCCTGACTTTC. It yields the protein CATSGANVLTF.

Concerning this clonotype: A single base separates this from a much larger clone, so it may be a read error. V gene TRBV6-6 combines with J gene TRBJ2-7; 9 nucleotides align to TRBD1. V shed 8 bases and J 4 bases; nucleotides not matched to a gene: 6. The CDR3 is 13 residues long. Per germline, CDR1 MNHNY and CDR2 SVGAGI (reference sequence). The DNA of the CDR3 is TGTGCCAGCGCCCGGACAGGGGATTACGAGCAGTACTTC. Residues: CASARTGDYEQYF.

This chain joins TRBV6-6 and TRBJ1-5; possibly TRBD1 for D (5 bases). Looked up from germline, CDR1 is MNHNY and CDR2 is SVGAGI (reference sequence). This CDR3 has 15 residues. Between the trimmed V and J ends, which lost 6 bases and 2 bases, there was a span of 14 bases. The chain's CDR3 is CASRAGLAGNQPQHF. CDR3 bases: TGTGCCAGCAGGGCGGGACTAGCGGGCAATCAGCCCCAGCATTTT.

Note on this clonotype: This sequence may be a read error, since a much larger clone differs from it by one base. J is TRBJ2-7 and V is TRBV6-1; the D gene is possibly TRBD1 (6 bases). The CDR3 is 14 residues long. Germline V lookup: CDR1 MNHNS, CDR2 SASEGT. The V end lost 9 bases, the J end lost 0 bases, and 15 bases lay between the germline ends. DNA for the CDR3: TGTGCCAGTGGACGACAGGTGAGCTCCTACGAGCAGTACTTC. This gives the protein CASGRQVSSYEQYF.

This clonotype came up many times. The chain recombines TRBV12-3 or TRBV12-4 with TRBJ2-1; TRBD2 matches 9 bases. The CDR3 extends over 14 amino acids. V trimming: 8 bases; J trimming: 4 bases; junction bases outside the gene matches: 6. The CDR3 loop reads CASQRGAQYNEQFF. In nucleotides, the CDR3 is TGTGCCAGCCAGCGGGGGGCCCAATACAATGAGCAGTTCTTC.

Many counts were recorded for this clonotype. The rearrangement joins TRBV3-1 to TRBJ2-3; 9 positions match TRBD2. Looked up from germline, CDR1 is LGHDT and CDR2 is YNNKEL (reference sequence). The V gene end was trimmed by 4 bases and the J gene end by 1 base; junction bases not matched to a gene: 3. CDR3 size: 15 residues. The CDR3, as DNA: TGTGCCAGCAGCCGTATAGCGGGAGGCACAGATACGCAGTATTTT. This codes for CASSRIAGGTDTQYF.

This clonotype was detected a few times. A read error is possible here, since a much larger clone lies one base away. The rearrangement links TRBV20-1 to TRBJ1-3; no definite D call. CDR3 size: 14 residues. The germline CDR1 and CDR2 sequences are DFQATT and SNEGSKA (reference sequence). The CDR3, as DNA: TGCAGTGCTAGAGTTGCCCACTCTGGAACCACCATATATTTT. The encoded protein is CSARVAHSGTTIYF.

This clonotype was found many times. The CDR3 region has the DNA TGTGCCAGCAGCTCCGAAGACTATGGCTACACCTTC. Amino acids: CASSSEDYGYTF. J is TRBJ1-2 and V is TRBV7-9, with no clear D. V was trimmed by 4 bases and J by 3 bases, leaving 6 bases between them. Germline lookup yields CDR1 SEHNR and CDR2 FQNEAQ (reference sequence). This CDR3 region has 12 residues.

The gene calls are TRBV7-8 and TRBJ1-3; D is unclear. The CDR3 has 14 residues. V lost 1 base and J lost 4, with 8 bases in between. Per germline, CDR1 SGHVS and CDR2 FQNEAQ. CDR3 nucleotide sequence: TGTGCCAGCAGCTTAGGACGATCAGGAAACACCATATATTTT. Amino acid sequence: CASSLGRSGNTIYF.